This TCR beta chain was recorded in a study of T-cell memory formation after mild COVID-19. The overall study: In these data, TCR clusters were largely donor specific.

Whole-study results and caveats: Contracting CD4+ clones sat mainly in CM and EM; CD8+ in EMRA. CD4/CD8 balance characterized clones contracting day 15 to 85, and CD4+ skew characterized later expanders. Clonal second-wave expansions that peaked on day 37 had unconfirmed SARS-CoV-2 specificity.

Trimming removed 3 bases at V and 6 bases at J, with 14 bases between. The CDR3 contains 14 residues. Germline V gives CDR1 ENHRY, CDR2 SYGVKD. On this clonotype: Its target is unknown.

TCRdb recomputed calls from the 5' RACE reads with MiXCR, one row per CDR3 protein. The sample holds some 310,000 distinct CDR3 sequences; 20% are singletons and the top ten take over 20%. This TCR was recovered from a man between 18 and 35 years old who had mild COVID-19 (a few samples of this study predate the infection). Cell type and time point are not known. Sequenced input: PBMCs or a T cell subset sorted from them (not recorded which). The chain is built from TRBV10-3 and TRBJ2-5, with D perhaps TRBD1 (6 bases). The CDR3 loop is CAISDTGSRKTQYF. The CDR3 region has the DNA TGTGCCATCAGTGACACAGGGTCTCGGAAGACCCAGTACTTC.